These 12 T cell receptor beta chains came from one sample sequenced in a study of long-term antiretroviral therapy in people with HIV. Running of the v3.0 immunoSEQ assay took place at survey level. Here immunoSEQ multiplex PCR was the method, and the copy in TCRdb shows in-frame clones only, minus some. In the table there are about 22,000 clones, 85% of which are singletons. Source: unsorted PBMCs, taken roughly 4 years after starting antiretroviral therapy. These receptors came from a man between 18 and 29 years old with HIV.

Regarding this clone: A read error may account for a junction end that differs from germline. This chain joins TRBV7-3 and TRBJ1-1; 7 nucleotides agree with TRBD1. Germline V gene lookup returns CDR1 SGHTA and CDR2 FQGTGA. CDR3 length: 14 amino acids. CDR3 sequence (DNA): TGTGCCAGCAGCCCGACGACAGGGAACTCTGAAGCTTTCTTT. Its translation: CASSPTTGNSEAFF.

The CDR3 loop is CAWSVTRAGYGYTF. The DNA of the CDR3 is TGTGCCTGGAGTGTAACGCGGGCAGGCTATGGCTACACCTTC. The J gene is TRBJ1-2, the V gene TRBV30; D ambiguous. V lost 0 bases to trimming and J lost 4 bases, with 12 bases between them. Germline V gene data show CDR1 as GTSNPN and CDR2 as SVGIG (reference sequence). This CDR3 is built from 14 residues.

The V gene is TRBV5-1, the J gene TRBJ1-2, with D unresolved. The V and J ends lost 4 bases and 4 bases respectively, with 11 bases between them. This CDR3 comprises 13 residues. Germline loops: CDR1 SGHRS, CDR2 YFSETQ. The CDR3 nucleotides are TGCGCCAGCAGCACCTCGGCGGGCTATGGCTACACCTTC. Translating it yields CASSTSAGYGYTF.

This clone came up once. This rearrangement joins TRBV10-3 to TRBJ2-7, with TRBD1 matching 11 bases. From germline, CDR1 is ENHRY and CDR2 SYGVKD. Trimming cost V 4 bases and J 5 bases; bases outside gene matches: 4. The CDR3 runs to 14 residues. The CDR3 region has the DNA TGTGCCATCAGTGCGGACAGGGGGCTGGACGAGCAGTACTTC. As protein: CAISADRGLDEQYF.

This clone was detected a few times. The CDR3 protein is CASSYLMTNTEAFF. The DNA of the CDR3 is TGTGCCAGCAGCTATCTGATGACGAACACTGAAGCTTTCTTT. The chain carries TRBV5-6 and TRBJ1-1; D is unclear. The ends were cut back, 3 bases at V and 1 base at J, with 10 bases in the middle. Germline CDR1 is SGHDT and CDR2 is YYEEEE. The CDR3 has 14 residues.

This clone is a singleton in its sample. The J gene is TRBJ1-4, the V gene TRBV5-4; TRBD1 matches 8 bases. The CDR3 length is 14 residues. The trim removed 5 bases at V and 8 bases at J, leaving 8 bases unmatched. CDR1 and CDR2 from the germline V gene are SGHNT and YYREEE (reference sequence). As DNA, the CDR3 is TGTGCCAGCAGTCATGACAGGGGCGGAGAAAAACTGTTTTTT. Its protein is CASSHDRGGEKLFF.

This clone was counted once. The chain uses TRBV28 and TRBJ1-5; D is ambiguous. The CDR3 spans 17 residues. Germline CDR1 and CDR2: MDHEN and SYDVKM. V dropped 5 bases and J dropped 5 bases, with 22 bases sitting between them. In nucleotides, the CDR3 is TGTGCCAGCAGTCCACCATCGAGAACCTCACTTGATCAGCCCCAGCATTTT. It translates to CASSPPSRTSLDQPQHF.

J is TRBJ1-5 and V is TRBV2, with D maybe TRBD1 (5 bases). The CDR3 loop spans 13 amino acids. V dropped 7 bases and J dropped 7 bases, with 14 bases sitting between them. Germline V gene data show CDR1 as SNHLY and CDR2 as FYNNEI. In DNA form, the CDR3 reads TGTGCCAGCATTAGGTCAGAGGGGCAGCCCCAGCATTTT. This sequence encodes CASIRSEGQPQHF.

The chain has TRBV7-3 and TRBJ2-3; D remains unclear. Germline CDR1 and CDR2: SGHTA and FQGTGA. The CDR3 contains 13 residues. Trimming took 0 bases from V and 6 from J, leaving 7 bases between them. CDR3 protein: CASSLTSPDTQYF. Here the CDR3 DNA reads TGTGCCAGCAGCTTAACTAGTCCGGATACGCAGTATTTT.

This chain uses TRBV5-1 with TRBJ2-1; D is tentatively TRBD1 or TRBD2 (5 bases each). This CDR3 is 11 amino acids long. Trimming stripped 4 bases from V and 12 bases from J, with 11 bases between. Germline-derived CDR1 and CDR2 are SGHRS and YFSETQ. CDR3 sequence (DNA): TGCGCCAGCAGCACACGTGGGGGGCAGTTCTTC. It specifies CASSTRGGQFF.

The CDR3: CASSSDRAYQETQYF. CDR3 bases: TGCGCCAGCAGTTCGGACAGGGCGTACCAAGAGACCCAGTACTTC. The chain joins TRBV5-1 to TRBJ2-5; 8 bases are a match to TRBD1. With 5 bases clipped from V and 0 bases from J, the junction kept 6 bases outside the gene matches. The length of the CDR3 is 15 residues. Germline V CDR1 and CDR2: SGHRS, YFSETQ. Full variable domain (rest looked up from reference TRBV5-1 and TRBJ2-5): KAGVTQTPRYLIKTRGQQVTLSCSPISGHRSVSWYQQTPGQGLQFLFEYFSETQRNKGNFPGRFSGRQFSNSRSEMNVSTLELGDSALYLCASSSDRAYQETQYFGPGTRLLVL.

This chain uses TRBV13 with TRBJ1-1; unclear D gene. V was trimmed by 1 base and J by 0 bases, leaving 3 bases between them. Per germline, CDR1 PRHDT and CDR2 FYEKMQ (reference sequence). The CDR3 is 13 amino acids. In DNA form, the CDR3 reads TGTGCCAGCAGCTTAGTGCTGAACACTGAAGCTTTCTTT. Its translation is CASSLVLNTEAFF.